These 32 T cell receptor beta chains share one sample of origin, sequenced in a study of PD-L1 blockade in urothelial cancer. Time point: pretreatment peripheral blood. Produced via immunoSEQ multiplex PCR; TCRdb's table is partial and in-frame only. This sample has approximately 100,000 clones; about 90% occur once, and the top ten carry 0.85% to 1%. The sequenced sample was PBMCs, obtained around atezolizumab (anti-PD-L1) treatment. These receptors were taken from a woman aged 80 or over with urothelial cancer.

This chain uses TRBV6-1 with TRBJ2-3, with 8 positions matching TRBD2. V was clipped by 7 bases and J by 2 bases; unmatched bases: 5. The V gene's germline CDR1 is MNHNS and CDR2 SASEGT. The CDR3 is 14 residues long. DNA for the CDR3: TGTGCCAGCACCCCAGCGGGAGACACAGATACGCAGTATTTT. Amino acids: CASTPAGDTDTQYF.

The chain recombines TRBV28 with TRBJ1-2; D is perhaps TRBD1 (6 bases). The CDR3 loop spans 13 amino acids. The V and J ends lost 10 bases and 4 bases respectively, with 16 bases between them. Germline CDR1 and CDR2: MDHEN and SYDVKM. The CDR3 region is CATLSGGTYGYTF. Written as DNA, the CDR3 is TGTGCCACCCTGTCGGGGGGCACCTATGGCTACACCTTC.

The genes are TRBV30 and TRBJ2-1, with TRBD2 matching over 7 bases. The CDR3 covers 15 residues. From germline, CDR1 is GTSNPN and CDR2 SVGIG (reference sequence). J gave up 5 bases and V 0 bases, and 7 bases lay outside the gene matches. The CDR3, as DNA: TGTGCCTGGAGTGTCCGAGGGAGGGTTAACAATGAGCAGTTCTTC. Translating it yields CAWSVRGRVNNEQFF.

V gene TRBV21-1 combines with J gene TRBJ1-5; the tabulated D call, TRBD1, remains unverified against the DNA. TRBV21-1 is a pseudogene locus. The CDR3 sequence is 16 residues long. The CDR3 sequence is CASSKNIRDSNQPQHF. The CDR3, as DNA: TGTGCCAGCAGCAAAAATATCAGGGATAGCAATCAGCCCCAGCATTTT.

The V gene is TRBV11-3, the J gene TRBJ2-2, with 7 bases identical to TRBD1. CDR3 length equals 15 residues. Per germline, CDR1 SGHNT and CDR2 YENEEA. The J segment lost 5 bases and the V segment lost 2 bases, leaving 5 bases of the junction unmatched. CDR3 sequence reads: CASSLKGGRTGELFF. The DNA for the CDR3 is TGTGCCAGCAGCTTAAAAGGGGGCAGGACCGGGGAGCTGTTTTTT. Supplemented by reference TRBV11-3 and TRBJ2-2, the full variable domain reads EAGVVQSPRYKIIEKKQPVAFWCNPISGHNTLYWYLQNLGQGPELLIRYENEEAVDDSQLPKDRFSAERLKGVDSTLKIQPAELGDSAVYLCASSLKGGRTGELFFGEGSRLTVL.

The chain links TRBV7-8 to TRBJ2-1; TRBD2 agrees at 13 bases. This CDR3 is 16 amino acids long. In germline, CDR1 is SGHVS, CDR2 FQNEAQ. V lost 2 bases and J lost 12; bases outside the gene matches: 10. CDR3 residues: CASSLLGTSGTRGQFF. The CDR3 DNA reads TGTGCCAGCAGCTTATTAGGGACTAGCGGGACTAGGGGGCAGTTCTTC.

The chain combines TRBV25-1 with TRBJ1-2, with 7 positions matching TRBD1. This CDR3 spans 15 amino acids. Germline lookup yields CDR1 MGHDK and CDR2 SYGVNS. Unmatched junction bases numbered 6, after V lost 2 bases and J lost 3 bases. CDR3 DNA: TGTGCCAGCAGTGAAGAAGGGGGCGCACACTATGGCTACACCTTC. Amino acid sequence: CASSEEGGAHYGYTF.

This clone was seen a single time. CDR3 amino acids: CASSSIRDSLSNNYGYTF. As DNA, the CDR3 is TGTGCCAGTAGCTCAATACGGGACAGCCTAAGTAATAACTATGGCTACACCTTC. J is TRBJ1-2 and V is TRBV19, with TRBD1 matching over 7 bases. Germline CDR1 reads LNHDA; CDR2 reads SQIVND (reference sequence). The CDR3 is 18 amino acids. V shed 6 bases and J 1 base; nucleotides not matched to a gene: 17.

J is TRBJ1-4 and V is TRBV27; 9 bases agree with TRBD1. J was trimmed by 3 bases and V by 8 bases; bases with no gene match: 7. The CDR3 loop spans 15 amino acids. Germline V lookup: CDR1 MNHEY, CDR2 SMNVEV (reference sequence). The CDR3 DNA sequence: TGTGCCAGCGGAGAACAGGGGGCGGCTAATGAAAAACTGTTTTTT. It encodes CASGEQGAANEKLFF.

The chain carries TRBV19 and TRBJ2-7, with TRBD2 as a possible D gene (6 bases). CDR1 is LNHDA, CDR2 SQIVND, per germline (reference sequence). The germline V and J ends were trimmed by 8 bases and 5 bases, with 22 bases remaining between them. The CDR3 length is 15 residues. The CDR3 DNA sequence: TGTGCCAGTGATCCGGCCCCGGGACGGGGGAACGAGCAGTACTTC. Its protein product is CASDPAPGRGNEQYF.

This clone has just one count. J is TRBJ1-1 and V is TRBV27; maybe TRBD1 (6 bases). Germline V gives CDR1 MNHEY, CDR2 SMNVEV (reference sequence). With 0 bases removed from V and 4 bases from J, the gap between germline ends came to 12 bases. CDR3 length: 15 residues. The CDR3 region has the DNA TGTGCCAGCAGTTTATCGGGCAGGGGCGGCACTGAAGCTTTCTTT. It encodes CASSLSGRGGTEAFF.

The chain couples TRBV30 to TRBJ1-5, with 8 bases aligning to TRBD1. The CDR3 is made up of 15 amino acids. The V segment lost 2 bases and the J segment 3 bases; nucleotides outside the gene matches: 6. Looked up from germline, CDR1 is GTSNPN and CDR2 is SVGIG (reference sequence). CDR3 in DNA: TGTGCCTGGAGTAAGGGGACAGGTTTCAATCAGCCCCAGCATTTT. Translating it yields CAWSKGTGFNQPQHF. The whole variable domain, filled in from reference TRBV30 and TRBJ1-5, reads SQTIHQWPATLVQPVGSPLSLECTVEGTSNPNLYWYRQAAGRGLQLLFYSVGIGQISSEVPQNLSASRPQDRQFILSSKKLLLSDSGFYLCAWSKGTGFNQPQHFGDGTRLSIL.

The CDR3 nucleotides read TGTGCCAGCAGTCGAGGGACAGGGGATTACAATGAGCAGTTCTTC. It codes for CASSRGTGDYNEQFF. The V call is TRBV25-1, the J call TRBJ2-1, with 10 bases aligning to TRBD1. Germline loops: CDR1 MGHDK, CDR2 SYGVNS. V was clipped by 5 bases and J by 4 bases; unmatched bases: 5. CDR3 length: 15 amino acids.

The gene calls are TRBV5-4 and TRBJ2-7; TRBD2 agrees at 13 bases. CDR3 length: 16 residues. Looked up from germline, CDR1 is SGHNT and CDR2 is YYREEE (reference sequence). The J segment lost 3 bases and the V segment lost 4 bases, leaving 7 bases of the junction unmatched. CDR3 loop: CASSAERTSGSYEQYF. The DNA for the CDR3 is TGTGCCAGCAGCGCGGAAAGGACTAGCGGGAGCTACGAGCAGTACTTC.

The genes are TRBV18 and TRBJ2-6, with D possibly matching TRBD2 (5 bases). V was clipped by 3 bases and J by 1 base, with 10 bases between them. Germline assignment: CDR1 KGHSH and CDR2 LQKENI. The CDR3 has 16 residues. The CDR3 nucleotides read TGTGCCAGCTCACCCCCGGGGAGATCTGGGGCCAACGTCCTGACTTTC. Protein: CASSPPGRSGANVLTF. Supplemented by reference TRBV18 and TRBJ2-6, the full variable domain reads NAGVMQNPRHLVRRRGQEARLRCSPMKGHSHVYWYRQLPEEGLKFMVYLQKENIIDESGMPKERFSAEFPKEGPSILRIQQVVRGDSAAYFCASSPPGRSGANVLTFGAGSRLTVL.

V usage is TRBV6-5 and J usage is TRBJ2-3; 8 bases are shared with TRBD2. This CDR3 is built from 13 residues. V lost 4 bases to trimming and J lost 6 bases; unmatched junction nucleotides: 3. CDR1 MNHEY and CDR2 SVGAGI come from the germline V gene. CDR3 sequence: CASSSRGADTQYF. In nucleotides, the CDR3 is TGTGCCAGCAGTTCGCGGGGGGCCGATACGCAGTATTTT.

The V gene is TRBV2, the J gene TRBJ2-1; 13 bases match TRBD2. With V trimmed by 10 bases and J by 10 bases, 10 bases remained unmatched. Germline CDR1 SNHLY, CDR2 FYNNEI. The CDR3 covers 14 residues. CDR3 protein: CATTLAGGPGEQFF. CDR3 in DNA: TGTGCCACCACACTAGCGGGAGGGCCAGGGGAGCAGTTCTTC.

The chain joins TRBV11-1 to TRBJ1-2; D perhaps matches TRBD1 (6 bases). From germline, CDR1 is SGHAT and CDR2 FQDESV (reference sequence). The CDR3 covers 14 residues. V was clipped by 3 bases and J by 3 bases, with 11 bases between them. CDR3 nucleotides: TGTGCCAGCAGCTTGGATAGGGGGTACTATGGCTACACCTTC. It encodes CASSLDRGYYGYTF.

The chain uses TRBV2 and TRBJ1-2, with 7 bases lining up with TRBD1. The germline gives CDR1 SNHLY, CDR2 FYNNEI. The CDR3 has 13 residues. After removal of 4 bases from V and 6 bases from J, the junction contained 5 bases not matched to a gene. CDR3 bases: TGTGCCAGCAGTGTACGACAGGGCAATGGCTACACCTTC. Translating it yields CASSVRQGNGYTF.

This clone was seen only a few times. The genes are TRBV5-1 and TRBJ2-2; D might be TRBD2 (5 bases). This CDR3 is built from 15 residues. Germline V gene sequence: CDR1 SGHRS, CDR2 YFSETQ. V was pared by 4 bases and J by 2 bases, with 12 bases between. CDR3 sequence: CASSSTGKNTGELFF. The CDR3 DNA follows: TGCGCCAGCAGCAGCACCGGGAAAAACACCGGGGAGCTGTTTTTT.

The rearrangement joins TRBV4-2 to TRBJ1-3; 10 bases map to TRBD1. CDR1 LGHNA and CDR2 YNFKEQ come from the germline V gene. There are 16 residues in the CDR3. After removal of 4 bases from V and 9 bases from J, the junction contained 12 bases not matched to a gene. The CDR3 is CASSPSPMTGGGTIYF. In DNA form, the CDR3 reads TGTGCCAGCAGCCCATCTCCCATGACAGGGGGCGGCACCATATATTTT.

The gene calls are TRBV5-1 and TRBJ2-3; tentatively, D is TRBD1 (7 bases). The ends were cut back, 4 bases at V and 5 bases at J, with 26 bases in the middle. The CDR3 runs to 18 residues. Germline-derived CDR1 and CDR2 are SGHRS and YFSETQ. The CDR3 DNA reads as TGCGCCAGCAGCCCGGAGGGGGCTGGCGGGGCTGGAAGAGATACGCAGTATTTT. This sequence encodes CASSPEGAGGAGRDTQYF.

V gene TRBV27 combines with J gene TRBJ2-1; D uncertain. The CDR3 runs 16 residues. The V gene lost 5 bases and the J gene lost 6 bases, with 20 bases spanning the gap. Germline V CDR1 and CDR2: MNHEY, SMNVEV (reference sequence). CDR3 region: CASSLGWWSMVNEQFF. The CDR3 bases are TGTGCCAGCAGTCTAGGCTGGTGGAGTATGGTCAATGAGCAGTTCTTC.

Only a few counts were recorded for this clone. CDR3 amino acids: CAISQGDLNYGYTF. The CDR3 DNA sequence: TGTGCCATCAGCCAGGGCGATCTAAACTATGGCTACACCTTC. The rearrangement uses TRBV10-3 and TRBJ1-2, with D possibly TRBD1 on 5 matching bases. There are 14 residues in the CDR3. With 6 bases removed from V and 2 bases from J, the gap between germline ends came to 13 bases. The germline V gene has CDR1 ENHRY and CDR2 SYGVKD.

The chain has TRBV7-3 and TRBJ2-7, with D tentatively TRBD2 (5 bases). There are 14 residues in the CDR3. Germline CDR1 and CDR2: SGHTA and FQGTGA. V was clipped by 5 bases and J by 2 bases, with 13 bases between them. The chain's CDR3 is CASSLAAGAYEQYF. DNA of the CDR3: TGTGCCAGCAGCCTGGCTGCGGGTGCCTACGAGCAGTACTTC.

A few counts support this clone. V and J are TRBV27 and TRBJ2-3; 8 bases line up with TRBD2. Trimming took 1 base from V and 5 from J; bases not matched to a gene: 8. This CDR3 spans 16 amino acids. Germline CDR1 MNHEY, CDR2 SMNVEV (reference sequence). In DNA, the CDR3 is TGTGCCAGCAGTTTATTATCAGCGGGAGTTGGAGATACGCAGTATTTT. Translation gives CASSLLSAGVGDTQYF.

This chain links TRBV30 with TRBJ2-3, with D unresolved. The CDR3 totals 14 residues. Trimming removed 3 bases at V and 2 bases at J, with 12 bases between. CDR1 GTSNPN and CDR2 SVGIG come from the germline V gene (reference sequence). In DNA form, the CDR3 reads TGTGCCTGGAGCACTCTACAGCTCACAGATACGCAGTATTTT. It yields the protein CAWSTLQLTDTQYF. Based on the CDR3 plus reference TRBV30 and TRBJ2-3, the full variable domain is SQTIHQWPATLVQPVGSPLSLECTVEGTSNPNLYWYRQAAGRGLQLLFYSVGIGQISSEVPQNLSASRPQDRQFILSSKKLLLSDSGFYLCAWSTLQLTDTQYFGPGTRLTVL.

The CDR3: CASSPLGGMAGELFF. In DNA, the CDR3 is TGTGCCAGCAGCCCCTTGGGAGGGATGGCCGGGGAGCTGTTTTTT. The V gene is TRBV9, the J gene TRBJ2-2; TRBD2 aligns across 7 bases. Trimming at V came to 4 bases and at J to 6 bases, leaving 9 bases not matched to a gene. CDR3 length equals 15 residues. Germline lookup yields CDR1 SGDLS and CDR2 YYNGEE.

This chain connects TRBV19 to TRBJ1-4, with 9 bases matching TRBD1. V trimming: 6 bases; J trimming: 5 bases; junction bases outside the gene matches: 10. The CDR3 runs to 16 residues. Germline-derived CDR1 and CDR2 are LNHDA and SQIVND (reference sequence). For the CDR3, the DNA is TGTGCCAGTAGCATCATACGGGGACAGGGAAATGAAAAACTGTTTTTT. Its translation is CASSIIRGQGNEKLFF.

This chain uses TRBV14 with TRBJ1-4; the D is unclear. The CDR3 loop spans 15 amino acids. V lost 1 base and J lost 7, with 13 bases in between. Germline CDR1 SGHDN, CDR2 FVKESK. This CDR3 is CASSQGAHGSEKLFF. CDR3 bases: TGTGCCAGCAGCCAAGGCGCCCACGGTAGTGAAAAACTGTTTTTT.

The rearrangement joins TRBV6-5 to TRBJ2-1; unclear D gene. V shed 5 bases and J shed 3 bases, with 8 bases lying between them. Germline loops: CDR1 MNHEY, CDR2 SVGAGI. The CDR3 loop spans 13 amino acids. The CDR3 nucleotides read TGTGCCAGCAGTACGACTGTCTACAATGAGCAGTTCTTC. This sequence encodes CASSTTVYNEQFF.

The chain combines TRBV6-4 with TRBJ2-1; 11 bases match TRBD2. Germline V gene data show CDR1 as MRHNA and CDR2 as SNTAGT. This CDR3 has 15 residues. The junction had 5 bases not matched to a gene; V was cut back by 4 bases and J by 6 bases. The chain's CDR3 is CASSAGTSGSNEQFF. In DNA, the CDR3 is TGTGCCAGCAGTGCCGGTACTAGCGGGAGCAATGAGCAGTTCTTC.